A single sample is the source of the 18 T cell receptor beta chains below, sequenced in a study of T cells in Graves' hyperthyroidism and ophthalmopathy. It was RNA transcripts that yielded the amplified TCR beta CDR3 regions. Using the HTBI primer set, a first-round RT-PCR was run on the TCR CDR3. MiXCR, run by TCRdb on the multiplex PCR reads, gives a single entry per CDR3 protein. The repertoire holds around 700,000 distinct CDR3 sequences, with 18% as singletons. Source material: blood. These receptors were collected from a woman aged 45-59 years with Graves' hyperthyroidism that later progressed to Graves' ophthalmopathy.

This clonotype was observed at least ten times. This chain joins TRBV4-1 and TRBJ2-7; 11 nucleotides line up with TRBD2. J gave up 2 bases and V 2 bases, and 5 bases lay outside the gene matches. This CDR3 is built from 16 residues. CDR1 is MGHRA and CDR2 is YSYEKL in the germline V gene. CDR3 DNA: TGCGCCAGCAGCCAACCACTAGCGGGGGAACCCTACGAGCAGTACTTC. Translated: CASSQPLAGEPYEQYF.

CDR3: CASRSGETRSTIAKNIQYF. As DNA, the CDR3 is TGTGCCAGCCGCTCGGGAGAAACACGTTCCACCATAGCCAAAAACATTCAGTACTTC. V usage is TRBV27 and J usage is TRBJ2-4; TRBD2 might be the D (6 bases). CDR1 is MNHEY, CDR2 SMNVEV, per germline (reference sequence). V shed 8 bases and J shed 0 bases, with 26 bases lying between them. The CDR3 is 19 residues long.

This chain joins TRBV29-1 and TRBJ1-2; 10 bases map to TRBD1. The germline V gene has CDR1 SQVTM and CDR2 ANQGSEA. The CDR3 extends over 13 amino acids. V shed 7 bases and J 6 bases; nucleotides not matched to a gene: 8. The chain's CDR3 is CSDGGQGINGYTF. CDR3 in DNA: TGCAGCGACGGGGGACAGGGGATTAATGGCTACACCTTC.

This clonotype has a single count. Just one base apart from a much larger clone, this may be a read error. This chain connects TRBV20-1 to TRBJ2-3, with D unresolved. Germline V gene data show CDR1 as DFQATT and CDR2 as SNEGSKA (reference sequence). The CDR3 consists of 15 residues. V was clipped by 6 bases and J by 0 bases, with 16 bases between them. CDR3 protein: CSAKNLVGSTDTQYF. The CDR3 DNA reads as TGCAGTGCCAAGAACCTCGTCGGAAGCACAGATACGCAGTATTTT.

This clonotype has just a few counts. The chain links TRBV25-1 to TRBJ1-6; 8 positions agree with TRBD1. Germline-derived CDR1 and CDR2 are MGHDK and SYGVNS. The CDR3 is made up of 13 amino acids. V lost 3 bases to trimming and J lost 14 bases; unmatched junction nucleotides: 6. CDR3 sequence reads: CASSDRGRNTLHF. DNA of the CDR3: TGTGCCAGCAGTGACAGGGGGCGGAATACCCTCCACTTT.

This clonotype was seen a few times. V usage is TRBV9 and J usage is TRBJ2-3; D unclear. Germline assignment: CDR1 SGDLS and CDR2 YYNGEE. The CDR3 contains 16 residues. Trimming left V 4 bases short and J 2 bases short, with 17 bases between. CDR3 sequence (DNA): TGTGCCAGCAGCCCCCCTCGGTTGCCCACCACAGATACGCAGTATTTT. This codes for CASSPPRLPTTDTQYF.

This clonotype occurred a few times. This may come from a read error, since a much larger clone is one base off. The rearrangement joins TRBV3-1 to TRBJ2-1; a weak D match, TRBD1 (6 bases). Germline CDR1 LGHDT, CDR2 YNNKEL (reference sequence). CDR3 length equals 14 residues. The CDR3 is CASSQAQGRNEQSF. For the CDR3, the DNA is TGTGCCAGCAGCCAAGCCCAGGGGAGAAATGAGCAGTCCTTC.

This clonotype showed up many times. The chain combines TRBV12-3 or TRBV12-4 with TRBJ2-7; TRBD2 matches 7 bases. The CDR3 runs 14 residues. V gave up 6 bases and J gave up 3 bases; unmatched junction bases: 8. The CDR3 DNA reads TGTGCCAGCAGGACAACCGGACTAGACTACGAGCAGTACTTC. This translates into CASRTTGLDYEQYF.

This clonotype has a count of ten or more. The chain carries TRBV30 and TRBJ2-1, with D uncertain. The CDR3 is made up of 12 amino acids. CDR1 is GTSNPN, CDR2 SVGIG, per germline (reference sequence). Trimming stripped 3 bases from V and 3 bases from J, with 6 bases between. This CDR3 reads CAWREGYNEQFF. Written as DNA, the CDR3 is TGTGCCTGGAGGGAAGGCTACAATGAGCAGTTCTTC. Looking up the rest from reference TRBV30 and TRBJ2-1 gives the full variable domain: SQTIHQWPATLVQPVGSPLSLECTVEGTSNPNLYWYRQAAGRGLQLLFYSVGIGQISSEVPQNLSASRPQDRQFILSSKKLLLSDSGFYLCAWREGYNEQFFGPGTRLTVL.

This clonotype has more than one count but fewer than ten. CDR3 amino acids: CASTGTSSYSNQPQHF. For the CDR3, the DNA is TGTGCCAGTACCGGGACGTCCAGCTATAGCAATCAGCCCCAGCATTTT. V gene TRBV6-2 or TRBV6-3 combines with J gene TRBJ1-5, with D perhaps matching TRBD1 (5 bases). The V end was cut by 9 bases, the J end by 0 bases, with 18 bases between. Germline V gives CDR1 MNHEY, CDR2 SVGEGT. The CDR3 runs to 16 residues.

A few counts support this clonotype. The chain uses TRBV10-3 and TRBJ2-3, with TRBD2 matching 9 bases. The germline V gene has CDR1 ENHRY and CDR2 SYGVKD. The CDR3 has 16 amino acids. V lost 6 bases and J lost 0; bases outside the gene matches: 7. In DNA form, the CDR3 reads TGTGCCATCAGCGGAACTAGCGGGCCTAGCACAGATACGCAGTATTTT. Amino acids: CAISGTSGPSTDTQYF.

A word on this clonotype: One end of the junction varies from germline; a read error may be responsible. The chain uses TRBV13 and TRBJ2-3; 7 bases map to TRBD1. Germline V lookup: CDR1 PRHDT, CDR2 FYEKMQ (reference sequence). CDR3 length: 17 amino acids. This CDR3 is CASSPRDRAHGTDMQYF. As DNA, the CDR3 is TGTGCCAGCAGCCCTCGCGACAGGGCGCATGGGACAGATATGCAGTATTTT.

This clonotype was picked up many times. The rearrangement links TRBV5-1 to TRBJ1-6, with 7 bases that match TRBD1. The length of the CDR3 is 15 residues. Trimming at V came to 4 bases and at J to 7 bases, leaving 8 bases not matched to a gene. Germline assignment: CDR1 SGHRS and CDR2 YFSETQ. CDR3 in DNA: TGCGCCAGCAGCGGGCCGGGACAGCAGAATTCACCCCTCCACTTT. Its protein is CASSGPGQQNSPLHF.

The sample holds many counts of this clonotype. The chain couples TRBV7-8 to TRBJ1-6, with D possibly being TRBD1 (5 bases). The CDR3 spans 16 residues. CDR1 is SGHVS, CDR2 FQNEAQ, per germline. V was pared by 2 bases and J by 1 base, with 9 bases between. The CDR3 DNA reads as TGTGCCAGCAGCTTAACCAGGGATTCCTATAATTCACCCCTCCACTTT. Translation: CASSLTRDSYNSPLHF. Full variable domain (missing parts from reference TRBV7-8 and TRBJ1-6): GAGVSQSPRYKVAKRGQDVALRCDPISGHVSLFWYQQALGQGPEFLTYFQNEAQLDKSGLPSDRFFAERPEGSVSTLKIQRTQQEDSAVYLCASSLTRDSYNSPLHFGNGTRLTVT.

This clonotype turned up a few times. Just one base apart from a much larger clone, this may be a read error. This chain uses TRBV11-2 with TRBJ1-5; D unresolved. The germline gives CDR1 SGHAT, CDR2 FQNNGV. V was trimmed by 0 bases and J by 4 bases, leaving 4 bases between them. This CDR3 region has 13 residues. CDR3: CASSLELNQPQHF. The CDR3 bases are TGTGCCAGCAGCTTAGAACTGAATCAGCCCCAGCATTTT.

As regards this clonotype: A much larger clone sits a single nucleotide away, making a read error possible. The chain links TRBV28 to TRBJ2-7; 7 nucleotides match TRBD2. The CDR3 consists of 14 residues. The germline V gene encodes CDR1 MDHEN and CDR2 SYDVKM. Germline trimming cut 3 bases from V and 5 bases from J; bases unmatched to any gene: 7. CDR3 bases: TGTGCCAGCAGTTTTCTTGCGGGGGACCACGAGCAGTACTTC. Translation gives CASSFLAGDHEQYF.

This clonotype was found a few times. J is TRBJ1-5 and V is TRBV27, with D perhaps matching TRBD1 (6 bases). This CDR3 has 15 residues. Germline values: CDR1 MNHEY, CDR2 SMNVEV (reference sequence). V dropped 4 bases and J dropped 4 bases, with 14 bases sitting between them. The CDR3 DNA sequence: TGTGCCAGCAGTTCCAAGACAGGCTGGAATCAGCCCCAGCATTTT. It translates to CASSSKTGWNQPQHF.

This chain connects TRBV19 to TRBJ1-2; no firm D call. The germline V gene has CDR1 LNHDA and CDR2 SQIVND (reference sequence). CDR3 length: 16 residues. The V end was cut by 0 bases, the J end by 4 bases, with 15 bases between. As DNA, the CDR3 is TGTGCCAGTAGTATAGATCAGGCCGACTGGAGCTATGGCTACACCTTC. The encoded protein is CASSIDQADWSYGYTF.